This T cell receptor beta chain was profiled in a study of T cells in Graves' hyperthyroidism and ophthalmopathy (dated by TCRdb to between 2018 and 2021). For the study in its entirety: Peripheral blood was sampled at the time of initial diagnosis, prior to any treatment. To identify TCR V-J signatures that set the groups apart, the researchers used a discovery cohort of 100 patients, made up of under 45 with Graves' ophthalmopathy and some 55 with stable Graves' hyperthyroidism. Whether ophthalmopathy could be predicted prospectively was tested in an independent validation cohort made up of approximately 19 hyperthyroidism patients plus 17 patients who later progressed to ophthalmopathy. The 100 or so discovery patients were randomly split 7:3 into training and test sets. Thyroid tissue and blood T-cell repertoires from about six Graves' hyperthyroidism patients were also compared in the study. After blood sampling, hyperthyroidism patients were treated with methimazole at a starting dose of 30 mg daily, and ophthalmopathy patients were treated with high-dose intravenous methylprednisolone. The paper describes TCR Vbeta CDR3 sequencing of 120 to 150 peripheral blood samples, made up of fewer than 50 ophthalmopathy patients, around 78 hyperthyroidism patients and around 17 progressor patients. The full study reports these points: Most expanded thyroid clonotypes (frequency above 0.001) were also found in blood, which suggests that blood repertoires may mirror thyroid immune responses. Sample size was not statistically predetermined, and blinding of investigators to group allocation was not performed. In validation, the model predicted progression to ophthalmopathy with over 60% sensitivity and less than 75% specificity, a median of about 6 months before onset. A model built on a 13 V-J signature distinguished ophthalmopathy from stable hyperthyroidism, reaching 87.88% sensitivity and around 82% specificity in cross-validation and 80%/75% in testing.

Deletion took 7 bases off V and 3 bases off J, with a span of 3 bases between the germline ends. CDR3 length: 10 amino acids, cysteine to phenylalanine. Here the CDR3 DNA is all that survives: 30 bases in frame from base 1. The hyperthyroidism patients were between 18 and 65 years old and newly diagnosed, with a disease duration of less than 2 months. Any patient with an uncontrolled infection, another autoimmune disease, pregnancy or lactation was excluded. Diagnoses were based on clinical symptoms, serum thyroxine and TRAb, thyroid ultrasound and orbital computed tomography. Blood from progressor patients was drawn when they were first diagnosed with hyperthyroidism, before any ophthalmopathy symptoms appeared. PBMCs were isolated from 8 to 10 ml of fresh peripheral blood by Ficoll-Paque density gradient centrifugation. Progressor patients were initially diagnosed with Graves' hyperthyroidism and developed ophthalmopathy during follow-up. Total RNA was extracted using Trizol reagent, and RNA quality was assessed on an Agilent 2100 Bioanalyzer.

On this clonotype itself: Its antigen specificity is not known. Base qualities are not recorded, but no much larger clone differs from it by a single base.

TCR beta CDR3 regions were amplified from RNA transcripts. For the first round of RT-PCR on the TCR CDR3, the HTBI primer set was used together with the Qiagen OneStep RT-PCR kit. Libraries were constructed in a second round of multiplex PCR, after which size selection and purification were carried out. Paired-end sequencing of the libraries was performed with 100 bp reads on an Illumina HiSeq2000. Processing in the source paper ran as follows. SOAPnuke was used to process the raw data, removing reads that contained adapters or uncalled bases, had a mean Phred below 15, or lacked an exact match to the constant primer or identifier. COPE v1.2.5 was used to merge the high-quality paired reads, and each unique nucleotide sequence was defined as a clonotype. Clonotypes were aligned to IMGT TRBV, TRBD and TRBJ reference segments using MiTCR v1.1. The analysis included only V-J combinations with a frequency above 0.0001, which together covered 99.2% of the repertoires. The TCS score was defined as F50 (clonal expansion) divided by E x V (chaos), with BLOSUM62-based TCRdist calculated between CDR3 peptides within each V-J. Welch's t-statistics and random forest reduced roughly 500 V-J features to about 13, which were used in a naive Bayes classifier (R e1071). TCRdb reworked the public reads: Q25 trimming with fastp, MiXCR clone assembly, productive beta chains retained. CDR3 protein duplicates are merged, each entry listing the most common genes and DNA. The V and J calls come from TCRdb's annotation, not from the publication. In this sample the table shows hundreds of thousands of distinct CDR3 sequences, around 20% of which occur a single time. The ten largest clones capture 16% of the sample.

The sequence links TRBV12-3 or TRBV12-4 to TRBJ1-1, with no D gene named confidently. The sequenced material came from blood. This TCR derives from a woman between 50 and 59 years old with Graves' hyperthyroidism that later progressed to Graves' ophthalmopathy. The CDR3 is CASTYTEAFF. The sequenced DNA: TGTGCCAGCACTTACACTGAAGCTTTCTTT.